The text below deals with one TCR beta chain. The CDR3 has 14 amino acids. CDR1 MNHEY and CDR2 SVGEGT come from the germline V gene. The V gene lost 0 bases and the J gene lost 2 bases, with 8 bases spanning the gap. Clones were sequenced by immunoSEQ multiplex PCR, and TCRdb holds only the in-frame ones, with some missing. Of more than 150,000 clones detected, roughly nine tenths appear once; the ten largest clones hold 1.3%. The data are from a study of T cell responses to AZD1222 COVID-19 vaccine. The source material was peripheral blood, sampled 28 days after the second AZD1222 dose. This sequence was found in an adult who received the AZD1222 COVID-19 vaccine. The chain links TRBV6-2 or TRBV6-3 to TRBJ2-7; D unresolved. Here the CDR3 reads CASSYSLKAYEQYF. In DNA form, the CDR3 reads TGTGCCAGCAGTTACTCGTTAAAGGCCTACGAGCAGTACTTC.